Following are 8 T cell receptor beta chains from one sample sequenced in a study of shared clonotypes between healthy human individuals. Profiled with immunoSEQ multiplex PCR; TCRdb holds only in-frame clones, not every one. The sample has 2.3 million or so clones; approximately 95% are singletons. The specimen sequenced was naive CD4+ T cells from PBMCs. Sample subset: CD45RA+ positively selected. These receptors were taken from a young man in good health. Some clones in this sample may be carry-over from other donors' samples.

The chain recombines TRBV5-4 with TRBJ2-5; a possible D gene is TRBD2 (5 bases). The germline gives CDR1 SGHNT, CDR2 YYREEE (reference sequence). Trimming left V 2 bases short and J 2 bases short, with 10 bases between. The CDR3 length is 14 residues. The CDR3 DNA reads as TGTGCCAGCAGCTTCGGACTGGAACAAGAGACCCAGTACTTC. As protein: CASSFGLEQETQYF.

This clone has just a few counts. Within the sample, other DNA sequences also encode this same CDR3. The genes are TRBV7-9 and TRBJ1-1; 7 bases align to TRBD1. From germline, CDR1 is SEHNR and CDR2 FQNEAQ (reference sequence). V was clipped by 4 bases and J by 2 bases; unmatched bases: 1. The CDR3 contains 13 residues. CDR3 bases: TGTGCCAGCAGCTGGGACAGTAACACTGAAGCTTTCTTT. Encoded protein: CASSWDSNTEAFF.

The rearrangement links TRBV4-1 to TRBJ2-3; TRBD1 is a possible D gene (6 bases). The germline V gene has CDR1 MGHRA and CDR2 YSYEKL. The CDR3 has 15 residues. V lost 4 bases, J lost 0 bases, and 11 bases lay in between. The CDR3 nucleotides are TGCGCCAGCAGCCCCGGACAGACAAGCACAGATACGCAGTATTTT. Translation: CASSPGQTSTDTQYF.

The chain combines TRBV4-2 with TRBJ2-1; possibly TRBD1 for D (5 bases). There are 14 residues in the CDR3. Germline V gene data show CDR1 as LGHNA and CDR2 as YNFKEQ. Trimming pared 1 base from V and 5 bases from J, leaving 9 bases between. CDR3 in DNA: TGTGCCAGCAGCCAAGGTCAGGGCCACAATGAGCAGTTCTTC. Translation: CASSQGQGHNEQFF.

The rearrangement uses TRBV6-5 and TRBJ2-2, with 7 positions matching TRBD1. J gave up 7 bases and V 6 bases, and 8 bases lay outside the gene matches. Germline lookup yields CDR1 MNHEY and CDR2 SVGAGI. The CDR3 is made up of 14 amino acids. CDR3: CASRSDRDVGELFF. The CDR3, as DNA: TGTGCCAGCAGATCCGACAGGGATGTCGGGGAGCTGTTTTTT.

The chain employs TRBV5-1 and TRBJ2-1, with D possibly called TRBD1 or TRBD2 (5 bases each). This CDR3 has 14 amino acids. Germline V gene lookup returns CDR1 SGHRS and CDR2 YFSETQ. Trimming removed 7 bases from V and 0 bases from J, with 11 bases in between. CDR3 in DNA: TGCGCCAGCGGGGACGCGAGCTCCTACAATGAGCAGTTCTTC. The encoded protein is CASGDASSYNEQFF.

The chain links TRBV4-2 to TRBJ1-5; TRBD1 aligns across 10 bases. The CDR3 runs to 15 residues. V was clipped by 2 bases and J by 8 bases; unmatched bases: 6. CDR1 and CDR2 from the germline V gene are LGHNA and YNFKEQ. The CDR3 nucleotides read TGTGCCAGCAGCCAATCGGGACAGGGGAGGGAGCCCCAGCATTTT. This gives the protein CASSQSGQGREPQHF.

The rearrangement links TRBV28 to TRBJ2-2; D is perhaps TRBD1 or TRBD2 (6 bases each). The CDR3 is made up of 17 amino acids. The V gene's germline CDR1 is MDHEN and CDR2 SYDVKM. Deletions cut 6 bases from V and 3 bases from J, with 20 bases between. The CDR3 loop reads CASRAGSQTGYTGELFF. CDR3 nucleotides: TGTGCCAGCAGAGCGGGTTCCCAAACAGGGTACACCGGGGAGCTGTTTTTT.